The 13 T cell receptor beta chains presented below share a single source sample, sequenced in a study of T cells in Graves' hyperthyroidism and ophthalmopathy. Template material for amplifying TCR beta CDR3 regions consisted of RNA transcripts. RT-PCR in the first round (using the HTBI primer set) targeted the TCR CDR3. TCRdb re-called the multiplex PCR reads with MiXCR, one entry per CDR3 protein. Counted here are hundreds of thousands of distinct CDR3 sequences, about 14% occurring once; the ten biggest clones make up approximately 13%. Sequencing was done on a sample of blood. Receptors were obtained from a woman aged 45-65 years with Graves' ophthalmopathy.

The table lists this clonotype with many counts. This chain connects TRBV7-2 to TRBJ1-3; D is possibly TRBD1 (6 bases). Trimming took 4 bases from V and 9 from J, leaving 13 bases between them. The CDR3 totals 13 residues. Germline V gene sequence: CDR1 SGHTA, CDR2 FQGNSA. The chain's CDR3 is CASSYDQGSTIYF. Here the CDR3 DNA reads TGTGCCAGCAGCTACGACCAGGGGAGCACCATATATTTT.

The V and J genes are TRBV9 and TRBJ1-6; D gene ambiguous. CDR3 length equals 13 residues. From germline, CDR1 is SGDLS and CDR2 YYNGEE. Trimming cost V 0 bases and J 10 bases, with 8 bases left between them. This chain's CDR3 is CASSVDWQSPLHF. The CDR3 bases are TGTGCCAGCAGCGTAGACTGGCAATCACCCCTCCACTTT. Together with reference TRBV9 and TRBJ1-6, the CDR3 gives the full variable domain: DSGVTQTPKHLITATGQRVTLRCSPRSGDLSVYWYQQSLDQGLQFLIQYYNGEERAKGNILERFSAQQFPDLHSELNLSSLELGDSALYFCASSVDWQSPLHFGNGTRLTVT.

The gene calls are TRBV9 and TRBJ2-3, with D unresolved. The CDR3 is 15 amino acids. Germline assignment: CDR1 SGDLS and CDR2 YYNGEE. Trimming removed 0 bases at V and 2 bases at J, with 10 bases between. The CDR3 reads CASSVVADLTDTQYF. The DNA of the CDR3 is TGTGCCAGCAGCGTAGTGGCGGACCTCACAGATACGCAGTATTTT.

The sample holds many counts of this clonotype. V is TRBV19 and J is TRBJ1-2; D is uncertain. V lost 5 bases, J lost 6 bases, and 16 bases lay in between. The CDR3 extends over 14 amino acids. Germline V CDR1 and CDR2: LNHDA, SQIVND (reference sequence). The CDR3 loop reads CASSGRTLTNGYTF. CDR3 coding DNA: TGTGCCAGTAGTGGGCGGACTTTAACAAATGGCTACACCTTC.

This clonotype was recorded a few times. A much larger clone lies a single base off, so this may be a read error. The chain couples TRBV3-1 to TRBJ2-1; D unresolved. CDR3 length equals 17 residues. Germline CDR1 reads LGHDT; CDR2 reads YNNKEL (reference sequence). The CDR3 nucleotides are TGTGCCAGCAGCCAAGAGAAAGGCTCCGGGCGAAACAATGAGCAGCTCTTC. As protein: CASSQEKGSGRNNEQLF.

This clonotype has a count of ten or more. The rearrangement joins TRBV7-2 to TRBJ1-4; 8 positions agree with TRBD1. The CDR3 has 15 residues. CDR1 is SGHTA, CDR2 FQGNSA, per germline. Losses at the gene ends were 4 bases for V and 0 bases for J; bases not matched to a gene: 1. The CDR3 sequence: CASSWGQATNEKLFF. The CDR3 coding sequence is TGTGCCAGCAGCTGGGGACAGGCAACTAATGAAAAACTGTTTTTT.

The CDR3 nucleotides are TGCAGCGCTTGGAGGGGCAAGGGTAATGAAAAACTGTTTTTT. Translating it yields CSAWRGKGNEKLFF. The genes are TRBV29-1 and TRBJ1-4, with D perhaps TRBD1 (5 bases). The V gene lost 7 bases and the J gene lost 4 bases, with 16 bases spanning the gap. The CDR3 loop spans 14 amino acids. The germline V gene encodes CDR1 SQVTM and CDR2 ANQGSEA.

This clonotype was detected ten times or more. The rearrangement joins TRBV6-6 to TRBJ1-2; D is uncertain. Deletions cut 0 bases from V and 7 bases from J, with 12 bases between. The V gene's germline CDR1 is MNHNY and CDR2 SVGAGI (reference sequence). The CDR3 is 14 residues long. The CDR3 region has the DNA TGTGCCAGCAGTTACTCGACGCGGGCAGGTGGCTACACCTTC. Protein: CASSYSTRAGGYTF.

This clonotype was picked up many times. J is TRBJ2-7 and V is TRBV9; D possibly uses TRBD1 or TRBD2 (5 bases each). Per germline, CDR1 SGDLS and CDR2 YYNGEE. The V end was cut by 6 bases, the J end by 2 bases, with 15 bases between. This CDR3 comprises 14 residues. The CDR3 here is CASTRGDAAYEQYF. For the CDR3, the DNA is TGTGCCAGCACCCGAGGGGACGCCGCCTACGAGCAGTACTTC.

This clonotype was counted many times. The chain recombines TRBV7-9 with TRBJ2-5; no definite D call. Germline V gene lookup returns CDR1 SEHNR and CDR2 FQNEAQ (reference sequence). CDR3 length: 12 residues. Trimming removed 2 bases from V and 3 bases from J, with 4 bases in between. This CDR3 is CASSLLKETQYF. CDR3 coding DNA: TGTGCCAGCAGCTTACTGAAAGAGACCCAGTACTTC.

The rearrangement links TRBV6-1 to TRBJ1-2; no clear D. Trimming pared 10 bases from V and 7 bases from J, leaving 13 bases between. The CDR3 length is 11 residues. Looked up from germline, CDR1 is MNHNS and CDR2 is SASEGT. Here the CDR3 reads CAISLTRGYTF. CDR3 nucleotide sequence: TGTGCCATCTCCTTGACGCGTGGCTACACCTTC.

This clonotype showed up just a few times. Written as DNA, the CDR3 is TGCAGTGCTAGTGCGTGGACAGGGCTTCAGCCCCAGCATTTT. Translating gives CSASAWTGLQPQHF. The rearrangement uses TRBV20-1 and TRBJ1-5, with TRBD1 identical over 8 bases. The CDR3 sequence is 14 residues long. Looked up from germline, CDR1 is DFQATT and CDR2 is SNEGSKA (reference sequence). Trimming removed 3 bases from V and 6 bases from J; junction bases left unmatched: 7.

The chain employs TRBV28 and TRBJ1-1; 8 bases fit TRBD1. The CDR3 has 11 residues. CDR1 MDHEN and CDR2 SYDVKM come from the germline V gene. V lost 5 bases and J lost 11; bases outside the gene matches: 4. CDR3 residues: CASSDRGEAFF. The CDR3 region has the DNA TGTGCCAGCAGTGACAGGGGAGAGGCTTTCTTT.